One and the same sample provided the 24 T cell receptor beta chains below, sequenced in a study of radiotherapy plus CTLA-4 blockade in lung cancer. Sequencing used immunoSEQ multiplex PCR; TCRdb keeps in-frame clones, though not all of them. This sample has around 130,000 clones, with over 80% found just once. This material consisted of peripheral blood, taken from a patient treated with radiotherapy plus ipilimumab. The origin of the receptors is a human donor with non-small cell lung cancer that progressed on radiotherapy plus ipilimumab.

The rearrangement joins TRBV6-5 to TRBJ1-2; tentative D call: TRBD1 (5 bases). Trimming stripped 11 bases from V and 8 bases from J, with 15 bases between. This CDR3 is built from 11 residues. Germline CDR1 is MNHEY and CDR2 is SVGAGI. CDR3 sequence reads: CASGRGGGYTF. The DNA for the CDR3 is TGTGCCTCGGGGCGGGGTGGCGGCTACACCTTC.

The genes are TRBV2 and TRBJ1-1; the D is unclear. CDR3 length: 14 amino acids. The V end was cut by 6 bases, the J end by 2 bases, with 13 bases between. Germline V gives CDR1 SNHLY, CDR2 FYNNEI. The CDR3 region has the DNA TGTGCCAGCAGCCAATACCTGCCTAACACTGAAGCTTTCTTT. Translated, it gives CASSQYLPNTEAFF.

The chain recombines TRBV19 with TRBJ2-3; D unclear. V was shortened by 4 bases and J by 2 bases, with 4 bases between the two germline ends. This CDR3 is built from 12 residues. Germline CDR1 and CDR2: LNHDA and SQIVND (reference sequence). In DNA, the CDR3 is TGTGCCAGTAGTAGCCCCACAGATACGCAGTATTTT. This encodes CASSSPTDTQYF.

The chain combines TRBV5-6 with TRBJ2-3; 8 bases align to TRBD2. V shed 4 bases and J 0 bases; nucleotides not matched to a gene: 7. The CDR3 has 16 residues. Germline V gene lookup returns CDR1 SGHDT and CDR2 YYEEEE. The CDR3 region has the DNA TGTGCCAGCAGCCGGGAGGGGGGAAAGAGCACAGATACGCAGTATTTT. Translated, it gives CASSREGGKSTDTQYF.

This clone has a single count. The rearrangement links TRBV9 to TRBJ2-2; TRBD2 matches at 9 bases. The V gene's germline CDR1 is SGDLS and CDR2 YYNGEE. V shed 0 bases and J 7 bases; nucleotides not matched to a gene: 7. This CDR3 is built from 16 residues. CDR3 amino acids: CASSVGLAGAFGELFF. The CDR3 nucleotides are TGTGCCAGCAGCGTAGGCTTAGCGGGAGCGTTCGGGGAGCTGTTTTTT.

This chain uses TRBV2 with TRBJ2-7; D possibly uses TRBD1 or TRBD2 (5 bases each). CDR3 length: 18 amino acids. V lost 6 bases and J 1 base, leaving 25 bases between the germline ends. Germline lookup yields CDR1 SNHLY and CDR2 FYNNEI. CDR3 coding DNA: TGTGCCAGCAGCCGTCGGGACCTCAGAAGACCTCAATCCTACGAGCAGTACTTC. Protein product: CASSRRDLRRPQSYEQYF.

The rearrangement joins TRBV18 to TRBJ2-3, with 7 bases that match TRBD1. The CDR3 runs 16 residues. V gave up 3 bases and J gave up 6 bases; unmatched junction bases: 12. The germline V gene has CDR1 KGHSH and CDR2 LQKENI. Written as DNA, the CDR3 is TGTGCCAGCTCACCCTTGACAGGGTTTCTGCTGGATACGCAGTATTTT. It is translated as CASSPLTGFLLDTQYF.

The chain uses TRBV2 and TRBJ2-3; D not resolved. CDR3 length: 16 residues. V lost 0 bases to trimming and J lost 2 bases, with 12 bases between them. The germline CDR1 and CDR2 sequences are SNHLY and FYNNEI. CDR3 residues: CASSEALRTYTDTQYF. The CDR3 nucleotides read TGTGCCAGCAGTGAAGCGCTTCGGACGTACACAGATACGCAGTATTTT.

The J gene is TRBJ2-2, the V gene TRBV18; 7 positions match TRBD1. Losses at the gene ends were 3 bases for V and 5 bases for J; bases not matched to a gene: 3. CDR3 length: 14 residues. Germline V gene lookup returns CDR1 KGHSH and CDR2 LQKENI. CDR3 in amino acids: CASSPDRRTGELFF. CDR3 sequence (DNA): TGTGCCAGCTCACCGGACAGGAGGACCGGGGAGCTGTTTTTT.

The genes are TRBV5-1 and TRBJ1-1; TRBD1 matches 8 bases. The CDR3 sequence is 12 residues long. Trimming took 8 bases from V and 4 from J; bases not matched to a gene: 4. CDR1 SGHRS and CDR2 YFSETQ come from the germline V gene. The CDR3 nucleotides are TGCGCCAGTACAGGGGGAGGCACTGAAGCTTTCTTT. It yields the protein CASTGGGTEAFF.

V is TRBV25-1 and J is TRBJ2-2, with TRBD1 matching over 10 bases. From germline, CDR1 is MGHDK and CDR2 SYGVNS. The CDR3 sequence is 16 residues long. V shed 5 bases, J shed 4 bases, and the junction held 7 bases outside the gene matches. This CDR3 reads CASSPRTGGATGELFF. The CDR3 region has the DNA TGTGCCAGCAGTCCCCGGACAGGGGGGGCCACCGGGGAGCTGTTTTTT. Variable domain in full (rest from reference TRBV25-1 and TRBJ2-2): EADIYQTPRYLVIGTGKKITLECSQTMGHDKMYWYQQDPGMELHLIHYSYGVNSTEKGDLSSESTVSRIRTEHFPLTLESARPSHTSQYLCASSPRTGGATGELFFGEGSRLTVL.

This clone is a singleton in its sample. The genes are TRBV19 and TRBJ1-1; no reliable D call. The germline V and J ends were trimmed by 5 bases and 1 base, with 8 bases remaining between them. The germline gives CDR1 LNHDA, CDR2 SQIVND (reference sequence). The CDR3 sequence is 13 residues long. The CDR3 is CASSPVPNTEAFF. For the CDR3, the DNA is TGTGCCAGTAGTCCGGTTCCGAACACTGAAGCTTTCTTT.

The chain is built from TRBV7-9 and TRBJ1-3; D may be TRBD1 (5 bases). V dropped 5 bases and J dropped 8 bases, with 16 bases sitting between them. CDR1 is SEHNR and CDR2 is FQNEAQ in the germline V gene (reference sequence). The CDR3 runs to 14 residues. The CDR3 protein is CASSDPTARDTIYF. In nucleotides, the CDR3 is TGTGCCAGCAGCGATCCGACAGCCCGAGACACCATATATTTT.

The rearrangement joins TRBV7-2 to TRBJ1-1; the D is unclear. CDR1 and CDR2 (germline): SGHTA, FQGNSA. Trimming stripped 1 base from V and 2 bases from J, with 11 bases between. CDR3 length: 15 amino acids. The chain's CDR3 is CASSLDSQSNTEAFF. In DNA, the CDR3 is TGTGCCAGCAGCTTAGATTCGCAGTCAAACACTGAAGCTTTCTTT.

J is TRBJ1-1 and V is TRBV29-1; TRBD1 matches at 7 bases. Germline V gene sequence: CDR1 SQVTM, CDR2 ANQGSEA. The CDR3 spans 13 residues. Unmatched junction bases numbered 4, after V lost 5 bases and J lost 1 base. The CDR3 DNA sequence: TGCAGCGTTCGACAGGGTGGGAACACTGAAGCTTTCTTT. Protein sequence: CSVRQGGNTEAFF.

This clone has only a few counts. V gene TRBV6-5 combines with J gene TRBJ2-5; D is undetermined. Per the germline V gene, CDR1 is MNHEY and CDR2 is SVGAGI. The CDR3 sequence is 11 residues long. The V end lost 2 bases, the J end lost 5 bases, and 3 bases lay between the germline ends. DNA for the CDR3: TGTGCCAGCAGTTACGGGGAGACCCAGTACTTC. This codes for CASSYGETQYF.

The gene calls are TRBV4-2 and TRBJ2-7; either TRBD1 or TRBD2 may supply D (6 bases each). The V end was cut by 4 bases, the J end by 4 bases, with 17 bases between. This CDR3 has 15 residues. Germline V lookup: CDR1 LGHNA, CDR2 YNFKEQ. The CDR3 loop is CASSPSYGGRYEQYF. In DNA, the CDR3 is TGTGCCAGCAGCCCCTCGTACGGGGGCAGATACGAGCAGTACTTC.

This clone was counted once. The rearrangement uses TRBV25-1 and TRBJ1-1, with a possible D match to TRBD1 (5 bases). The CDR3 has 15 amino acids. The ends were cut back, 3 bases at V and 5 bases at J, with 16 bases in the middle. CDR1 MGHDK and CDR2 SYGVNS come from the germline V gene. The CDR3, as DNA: TGTGCCAGCAGTGACAAGGGGCCCGTGGGTACTGAAGCTTTCTTT. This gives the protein CASSDKGPVGTEAFF.

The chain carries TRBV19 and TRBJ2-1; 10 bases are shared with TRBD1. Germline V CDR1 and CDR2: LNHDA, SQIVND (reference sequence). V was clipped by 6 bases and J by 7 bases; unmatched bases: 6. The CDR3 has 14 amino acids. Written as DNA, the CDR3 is TGTGCCAGTAGGAGGACAGGGGGTCGGAATGAGCAGTTCTTC. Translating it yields CASRRTGGRNEQFF.

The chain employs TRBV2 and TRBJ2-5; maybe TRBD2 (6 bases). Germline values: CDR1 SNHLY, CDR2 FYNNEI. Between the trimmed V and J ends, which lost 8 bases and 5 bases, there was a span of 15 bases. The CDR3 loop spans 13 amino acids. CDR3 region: CASLGYAGETQYF. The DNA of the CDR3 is TGTGCCAGCCTAGGGTACGCGGGGGAGACCCAGTACTTC.

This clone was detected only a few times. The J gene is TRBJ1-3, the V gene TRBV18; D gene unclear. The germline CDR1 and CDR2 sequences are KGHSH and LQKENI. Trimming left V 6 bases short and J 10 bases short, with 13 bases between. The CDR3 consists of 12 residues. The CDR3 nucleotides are TGTGCCAGCTCGCTCAAGACGGGAACCATATATTTT. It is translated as CASSLKTGTIYF.

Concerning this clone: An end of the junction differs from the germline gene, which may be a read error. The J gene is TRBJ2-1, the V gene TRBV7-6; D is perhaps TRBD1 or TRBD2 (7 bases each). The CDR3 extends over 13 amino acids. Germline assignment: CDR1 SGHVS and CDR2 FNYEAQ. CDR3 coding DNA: TGTGCCAGCAGCTTTATTAGGGGGCGGGAGCGGTTCTTC. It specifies CASSFIRGRERFF.

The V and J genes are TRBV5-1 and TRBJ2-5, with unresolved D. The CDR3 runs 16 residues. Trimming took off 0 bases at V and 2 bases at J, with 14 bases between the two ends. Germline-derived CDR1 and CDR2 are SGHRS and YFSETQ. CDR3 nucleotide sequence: TGCGCCAGCAGCTTGGCCCTGGGGTTTCCACAAGAGACCCAGTACTTC. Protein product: CASSLALGFPQETQYF.

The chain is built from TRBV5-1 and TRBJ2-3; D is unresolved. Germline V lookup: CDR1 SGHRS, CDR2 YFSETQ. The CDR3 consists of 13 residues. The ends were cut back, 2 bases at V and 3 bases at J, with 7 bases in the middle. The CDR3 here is CASSLSGTDTQYF. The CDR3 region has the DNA TGCGCCAGCAGCTTATCAGGTACAGATACGCAGTATTTT.